A single sample is the source of the 2 T cell receptor beta chains below, sequenced in a study of regulatory T cells in long-lasting Graves disease. Time point described: persistent/refractory GD, antithyroid drugs over 5 years with positive TRAb. PBMCs provided the RNA from which the TCR library was made. Sequencing libraries for TCR beta were prepared with iRepertoire HTBI primers and Arm-PCR of CDR3 regions. TCRdb passed the multiplex PCR reads through MiXCR, listing each CDR3 protein once. The repertoire holds about 470,000 distinct CDR3 sequences, with approximately 21% as singletons. The sample here was peripheral blood mononuclear cells (PBMCs), taken when the disease was refractory, from a patient treated with antithyroid drugs. Receptor source: a female donor with Graves disease.

CDR3 in amino acids: CASSHPTGYSNQPQHF. CDR3 DNA sequence: TGTGCCAGCAGCCACCCGACAGGGTATAGCAATCAGCCCCAGCATTTT. This chain uses TRBV6-1 with TRBJ1-5, with 7 positions matching TRBD1. Germline CDR1 MNHNS, CDR2 SASEGT. V was pared by 6 bases and J by 0 bases, with 8 bases of the junction left unmatched. The CDR3 covers 16 residues.

The CDR3 DNA follows: TGCAGTGCTAGATCATCACTAGCGGGAGTCCGGAATGAGCAGTTCTTC. Translated, it gives CSARSSLAGVRNEQFF. The chain uses TRBV20-1 and TRBJ2-1, with 11 nucleotides matching TRBD2. Germline CDR1 and CDR2: DFQATT and SNEGSKA (reference sequence). The CDR3 sequence is 16 residues long. V lost 2 bases, J lost 7 bases, and 10 bases stayed unmatched.